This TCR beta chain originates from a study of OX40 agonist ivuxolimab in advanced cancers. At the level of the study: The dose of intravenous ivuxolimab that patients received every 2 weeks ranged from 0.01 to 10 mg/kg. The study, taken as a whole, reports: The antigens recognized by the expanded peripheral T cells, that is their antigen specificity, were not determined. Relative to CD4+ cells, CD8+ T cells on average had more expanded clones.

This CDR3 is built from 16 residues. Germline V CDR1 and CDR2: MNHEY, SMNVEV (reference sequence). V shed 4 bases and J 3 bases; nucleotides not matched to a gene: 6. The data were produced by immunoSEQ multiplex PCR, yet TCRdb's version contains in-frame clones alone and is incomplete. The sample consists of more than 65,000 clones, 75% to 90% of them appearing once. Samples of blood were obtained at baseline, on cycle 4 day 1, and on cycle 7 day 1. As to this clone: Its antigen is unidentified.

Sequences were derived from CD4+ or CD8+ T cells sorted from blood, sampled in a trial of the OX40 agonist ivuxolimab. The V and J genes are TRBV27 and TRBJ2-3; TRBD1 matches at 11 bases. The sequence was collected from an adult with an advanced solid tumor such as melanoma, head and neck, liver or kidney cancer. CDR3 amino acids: CASSSARDRGTDTQYF. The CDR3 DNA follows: TGTGCCAGCAGTTCGGCCCGGGACAGGGGGACAGATACGCAGTATTTT.